The 18 T cell receptor beta chains in this list originate from one sample, sequenced in a study of cytomegalovirus exposure and HLA in healthy donors. PCR primers comprised 60 Vbeta and 13 Jbeta primers. Here immunoSEQ multiplex PCR was the method, and the copy in TCRdb shows in-frame clones only, minus some. The data show over 30,000 clones, 75% to 90% seen once. Sequenced sample: PBMCs. The source is a woman aged 40 to 50 in good health and CMV-seropositive.

This rearrangement joins TRBV10-2 to TRBJ2-5; unclear D gene. CDR3 length equals 14 residues. CDR1 and CDR2 from the germline V gene are WSHSY and SAAADI. Trimming left V 3 bases short and J 2 bases short, with 10 bases between. The CDR3 is CASSEFAQQETQYF. The CDR3, as DNA: TGCGCCAGCAGTGAATTTGCCCAGCAAGAGACCCAGTACTTC.

This chain links TRBV4-1 with TRBJ2-7, with D uncertain. CDR1 is MGHRA and CDR2 is YSYEKL in the germline V gene. V lost 1 base, J lost 3 bases, and 10 bases lay in between. The CDR3 extends over 14 amino acids. The CDR3 loop reads CASSQVGDGYEQYF. Here the CDR3 DNA reads TGCGCCAGCAGCCAAGTTGGAGATGGCTACGAGCAGTACTTC.

Turning to this clone: The junction differs from germline at one of its ends, possibly a read error. This rearrangement joins TRBV7-9 to TRBJ1-1, with a possible D match to TRBD1 (6 bases). CDR1 and CDR2 (germline): SEHNR, FQNEAQ (reference sequence). The CDR3 consists of 13 residues. The CDR3 sequence is CSSSPTGSTEAFF. CDR3 sequence (DNA): TGTTCCAGCAGCCCCACAGGGAGTACTGAAGCTTTCTTT. The variable domain in full, completed from reference TRBV7-9 and TRBJ1-1, reads DTGVSQNPRHKITKRGQNVTFRCDPISEHNRLYWYRQTLGQGPEFLTYFQNEAQLEKSRLLSDRFSAERPKGSFSTLEIQRTEQGDSAMYLCSSSPTGSTEAFFGQGTRLTVV.

The V and J genes are TRBV11-2 and TRBJ2-7; a weak D match, TRBD1 (6 bases). This CDR3 has 15 amino acids. CDR1 SGHAT and CDR2 FQNNGV come from the germline V gene. V was trimmed by 5 bases and J by 1 base, leaving 15 bases between them. CDR3 sequence (DNA): TGTGCCAGCAGCCGCGACAGGTACCCTTCCTACGAGCAGTACTTC. It yields the protein CASSRDRYPSYEQYF.

The chain combines TRBV7-9 with TRBJ1-1, with TRBD1 identical over 8 bases. Germline assignment: CDR1 SEHNR and CDR2 FQNEAQ (reference sequence). The V gene end was trimmed by 1 base and the J gene end by 13 bases; junction bases not matched to a gene: 8. The CDR3 has 13 residues. The CDR3 bases are TGTGCCAGCAGCTTAGAAACAGGGGGTTATGTTTTCTTT. This gives the protein CASSLETGGYVFF.

A single count supports this clone. The chain has TRBV2 and TRBJ1-1; 12 nucleotides match TRBD1. The V gene end was trimmed by 6 bases and the J gene end by 2 bases; junction bases not matched to a gene: 1. The CDR3 sequence is 14 residues long. Looked up from germline, CDR1 is SNHLY and CDR2 is FYNNEI. The CDR3 sequence is CASRGTGGNTEAFF. CDR3 nucleotides: TGTGCCAGCAGGGGGACAGGGGGCAACACTGAAGCTTTCTTT.

V gene TRBV7-8 combines with J gene TRBJ2-7; a weak D match, TRBD2 (5 bases). Germline-derived CDR1 and CDR2 are SGHVS and FQNEAQ. The CDR3 is 16 residues long. V was cut by 2 bases and J by 2 bases, with 16 bases left in between. CDR3: CASSLKVTRGTYEQYF. The CDR3 DNA reads TGTGCCAGCAGCTTAAAAGTCACACGGGGTACCTACGAGCAGTACTTC.

The chain recombines TRBV6-4 with TRBJ2-1; 7 bases align to TRBD2. CDR1 MRHNA and CDR2 SNTAGT come from the germline V gene. Trimming took 2 bases from V and 8 from J; bases not matched to a gene: 12. CDR3 size: 16 residues. CDR3 sequence (DNA): TGTGCCAGCAGTGACCTTGCTGGGGGGGGAGACGATGAGCAGTTCTTC. It yields the protein CASSDLAGGGDDEQFF.

This clone turned up a few times. This chain connects TRBV10-2 to TRBJ1-1, with D unresolved. CDR3 length: 13 residues. Germline CDR1 and CDR2: WSHSY and SAAADI. V lost 1 base, J lost 9 bases, and 12 bases lay in between. DNA for the CDR3: TGCGCCAGCAGTGAGTTGTCGAGGGATAAAGCTTTCTTT. Translated, it gives CASSELSRDKAFF.

The chain couples TRBV9 to TRBJ2-2; the match to TRBD2 covers 9 bases. Germline V lookup: CDR1 SGDLS, CDR2 YYNGEE. V lost 0 bases to trimming and J lost 7 bases; unmatched junction nucleotides: 4. The CDR3 extends over 15 amino acids. The CDR3 DNA reads as TGTGCCAGCAGCGTAGAATTAGCGGGGGACGGGGAGCTGTTTTTT. Its protein product is CASSVELAGDGELFF.

The V and J genes are TRBV5-1 and TRBJ1-2; 8 bases map to TRBD1. The CDR3 spans 14 residues. Germline V lookup: CDR1 SGHRS, CDR2 YFSETQ. V lost 5 bases to trimming and J lost 6 bases; unmatched junction nucleotides: 9. CDR3 in amino acids: CASSFDRGGDGYTF. Written as DNA, the CDR3 is TGCGCCAGCAGTTTCGACAGGGGAGGAGATGGCTACACCTTC.

The rearrangement joins TRBV11-2 to TRBJ2-5, with D possibly TRBD1 on 6 matching bases. Trimming removed 6 bases at V and 4 bases at J, with 18 bases between. The germline CDR1 and CDR2 sequences are SGHAT and FQNNGV. The length of the CDR3 is 15 residues. CDR3 nucleotides: TGTGCCAGCAGTGACTGGGGCAGGGGACCAGAGACCCAGTACTTC. It encodes CASSDWGRGPETQYF.

The genes are TRBV6-5 and TRBJ2-7; 10 nucleotides align to TRBD1. CDR1 is MNHEY, CDR2 SVGAGI, per germline. The CDR3 totals 15 residues. Germline trimming cut 4 bases from V and 4 bases from J; bases unmatched to any gene: 7. The CDR3 nucleotides read TGTGCCAGCAGTTGGACCGGGACAGGGGCATACGAGCAGTACTTC. As protein: CASSWTGTGAYEQYF.

The chain uses TRBV29-1 and TRBJ1-2; D uncertain. Trimming took off 4 bases at V and 6 bases at J, with 6 bases between the two ends. CDR1 SQVTM and CDR2 ANQGSEA come from the germline V gene. This CDR3 contains 10 residues. The CDR3 DNA follows: TGCAGCGTTGTGAGCGATGGCTACACCTTC. Translated: CSVVSDGYTF. Variable domain in full (rest from reference TRBV29-1 and TRBJ1-2): SAVISQKPSRDICQRGTSLTIQCQVDSQVTMMFWYRQQPGQSLTLIATANQGSEATYESGFVIDKFPISRPNLTFSTLTVSNMSPEDSSIYLCSVVSDGYTFGSGTRLTVV.

The chain is built from TRBV21-1 and TRBJ1-5. TRBV21-1 is a listed pseudogene. CDR3 length: 17 amino acids. The CDR3 loop reads CASSKTGLVATNQPQHF. CDR3 bases: TGTGCCAGCAGCAAAACGGGTCTAGTGGCAACTAATCAGCCCCAGCATTTT.

The V gene is TRBV19, the J gene TRBJ1-1, with D possibly TRBD1 on 6 matching bases. Germline V gene sequence: CDR1 LNHDA, CDR2 SQIVND (reference sequence). This CDR3 contains 13 residues. Trimming cost V 7 bases and J 4 bases, with 13 bases left between them. In DNA, the CDR3 is TGTGCCAGTAATCACTTAGGGGGCACTGAAGCTTTCTTT. Its protein is CASNHLGGTEAFF.

Only a few counts were recorded for this clone. The chain uses TRBV19 and TRBJ1-4, with TRBD1 matching over 12 bases. Germline V lookup: CDR1 LNHDA, CDR2 SQIVND (reference sequence). The CDR3 is 18 amino acids. The ends lost 9 bases at V and 6 bases at J; junction bases unmatched: 17. CDR3 loop: CASSPGQGARLVDEKLFF. The CDR3 DNA sequence: TGTGCCAGCTCTCCGGGACAGGGGGCAAGATTGGTGGATGAAAAACTGTTTTTT.

In its sample, this clone was seen once. The CDR3 spells CASSPPGGYGYTF. For the CDR3, the DNA is TGTGCCAGCTCACCACCAGGGGGCTATGGCTACACCTTC. The genes are TRBV18 and TRBJ1-2, with D perhaps matching TRBD1 (6 bases). Germline V gene data show CDR1 as KGHSH and CDR2 as LQKENI. The CDR3 runs to 13 residues. Trimming shortened V by 0 bases and J by 4 bases, and 6 bases separated the two germline ends.